The sequence of this T cell receptor (beta chain) was determined in a study of T cells after yellow fever vaccination. This CDR3 contains 13 residues. The V and J ends lost 4 bases and 7 bases respectively, with 10 bases between them. Germline V gene sequence: CDR1 SGHTA, CDR2 FQGNSA. TCRdb re-called the 5' RACE reads through MiXCR, storing one row per CDR3 protein. The repertoire consists of hundreds of thousands of distinct CDR3 sequences, with 13% occurring once and the leading ten covering around 15%. J is TRBJ2-2 and V is TRBV7-2, with TRBD2 as a possible D gene (6 bases). The TCR comes from a man aged 25 to 40 who received the YFV17D yellow fever vaccine. The source was PBMCs, collected on the day of the yellow fever booster vaccination. In DNA form, the CDR3 reads TGTGCCAGCAGCTGGGGCGGGATCGGGGAGCTGTTTTTT. Translating gives CASSWGGIGELFF.